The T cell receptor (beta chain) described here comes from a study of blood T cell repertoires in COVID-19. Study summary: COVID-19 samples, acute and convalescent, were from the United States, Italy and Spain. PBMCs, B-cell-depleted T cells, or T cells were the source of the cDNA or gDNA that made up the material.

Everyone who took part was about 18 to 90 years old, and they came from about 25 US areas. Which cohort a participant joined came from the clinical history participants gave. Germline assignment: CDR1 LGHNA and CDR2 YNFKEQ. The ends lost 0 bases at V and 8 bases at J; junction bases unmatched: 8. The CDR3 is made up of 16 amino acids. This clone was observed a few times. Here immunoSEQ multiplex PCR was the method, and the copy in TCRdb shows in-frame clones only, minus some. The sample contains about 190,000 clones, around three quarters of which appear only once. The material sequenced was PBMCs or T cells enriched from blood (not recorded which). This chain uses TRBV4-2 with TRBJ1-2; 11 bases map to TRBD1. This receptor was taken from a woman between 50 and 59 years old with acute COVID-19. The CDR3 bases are TGTGCCAGCAGCCAAGAACCCGGACAGGGGGCGTGGGGCTACACCTTC. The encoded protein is CASSQEPGQGAWGYTF.